Given below is one TCR beta chain in context. Its cognate antigen is unknown. Germline V CDR1 and CDR2: SGHRS, YFSETQ. V lost 0 bases to trimming and J lost 0 bases; unmatched junction nucleotides: 3. The CDR3 contains 15 residues. This record belongs to a study of CD8+CD57+ T cells in acquired aplastic anemia. Study results and caveats: Patients and controls were not found to differ significantly in CD8+ Simpson's diversity.

The TCR beta profiling, which covered VDJ combination and CDR3 sequence, was carried out using genomic DNA as the template. TCRdb re-called the reads with MiXCR, one entry per CDR3 protein. The sample consists of roughly 250,000 distinct CDR3 sequences, 40% to 50% of them appearing once. Those patients picked for sequencing had displayed CD8+CD57+ cell expansion on flow cytometry. The V and J genes are TRBV5-1 and TRBJ2-7, with TRBD1 matching over 7 bases. The sequence derives from a human donor with aplastic anemia. Sequencing input: sorted CD4+, CD8+, or CD8+CD57+ T cells (not recorded which) from PBMCs. The DNA for the CDR3 is TGCGCCAGCAGCTTGGACAGGGGTAGCTCCTACGAGCAGTACTTC. The encoded protein is CASSLDRGSSYEQYF. Filled out from reference TRBV5-1 and TRBJ2-7, the complete variable domain reads KAGVTQTPRYLIKTRGQQVTLSCSPISGHRSVSWYQQTPGQGLQFLFEYFSETQRNKGNFPGRFSGRQFSNSRSEMNVSTLELGDSALYLCASSLDRGSSYEQYFGPGTRLTVT.